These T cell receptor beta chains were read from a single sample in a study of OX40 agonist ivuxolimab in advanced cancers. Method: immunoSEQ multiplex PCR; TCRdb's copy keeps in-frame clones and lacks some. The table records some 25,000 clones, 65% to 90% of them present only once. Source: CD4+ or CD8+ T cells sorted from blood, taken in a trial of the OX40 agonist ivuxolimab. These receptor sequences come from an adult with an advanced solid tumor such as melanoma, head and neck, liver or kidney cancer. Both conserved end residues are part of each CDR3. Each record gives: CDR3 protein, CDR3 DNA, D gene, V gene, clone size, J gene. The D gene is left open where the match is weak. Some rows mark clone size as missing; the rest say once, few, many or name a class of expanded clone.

CDR3: CASSLNQRGNTDTQYF
DNA: TGTGCCAGCAGCTTAAACCAGCGGGGCAACACAGATACGCAGTATTTT
D: TRBD2
V: TRBV11-2
size: .
J: TRBJ2-3

CDR3: CASRTSDRGAGELFF
DNA: TGTGCCAGTAGGACCTCCGACAGGGGGGCCGGGGAGCTGTTTTTT
D: TRBD1
V: TRBV19
size: .
J: TRBJ2-2

CDR3: CASGLGADTQYF
DNA: TGTGCCAGCGGACTTGGTGCAGATACGCAGTATTTT
D: .
V: TRBV14
size: .
J: TRBJ2-3

CDR3: CASGGVNNEQFF
DNA: TGCGCCAGCGGAGGGGTTAACAATGAGCAGTTCTTC
D: .
V: TRBV4-1
size: .
J: TRBJ2-1

CDR3: CASSFLWGLNTGELFF
DNA: TGTGCCAGCAGCTTTCTCTGGGGATTGAACACCGGGGAGCTGTTTTTT
D: .
V: TRBV5-5
size: .
J: TRBJ2-2

CDR3: CASSQDPGINEQFF
DNA: TGCGCCAGCAGCCAAGATCCGGGGATCAATGAGCAGTTCTTC
D: .
V: TRBV4-1
size: .
J: TRBJ2-1

CDR3: CASSIISGDEQFF
DNA: TGTGCCAGTAGTATAATTAGCGGGGACGAGCAGTTCTTC
D: TRBD2
V: TRBV19
size: .
J: TRBJ2-1

CDR3: CASSLALTDRVYSYGYTF
DNA: TGTGCCAGCAGCTTGGCCCTCACCGACAGGGTGTATAGCTATGGCTACACCTTC
D: TRBD1
V: TRBV5-6
size: .
J: TRBJ1-2

CDR3: CALGVAGAGDTQYF
DNA: TGTGCCCTCGGGGTAGCGGGAGCGGGGGATACGCAGTATTTT
D: TRBD2
V: TRBV28
size: .
J: TRBJ2-3

CDR3: CASSLEGEYNEQFF
DNA: TGCGCCAGCAGCTTGGAGGGGGAGTACAATGAGCAGTTCTTC
D: .
V: TRBV5-1
size: few
J: TRBJ2-1

CDR3: CASRSPGDSYGYTF
DNA: TGTGCCAGCAGATCCCCCGGGGACAGCTATGGCTACACCTTC
D: TRBD1
V: TRBV2
size: .
J: TRBJ1-2

CDR3: CASSLPAATDTQYF
DNA: TGTGCCAGCAGCTTGCCGGCAGCCACAGATACGCAGTATTTT
D: .
V: TRBV5-4
size: .
J: TRBJ2-3

CDR3: CASSATVYYEQYF
DNA: TGTGCCAGCAGTGCGACAGTTTACTACGAGCAGTACTTC
D: .
V: TRBV6-1
size: .
J: TRBJ2-7

CDR3: CASSQVGHNEQFF
DNA: TGCGCCAGCAGCCAAGTAGGCCACAATGAGCAGTTCTTC
D: .
V: TRBV4-1
size: .
J: TRBJ2-1

CDR3: CASSMGQGLAYEQYF
DNA: TGTGCCAGTAGTATGGGACAGGGACTTGCCTACGAGCAGTACTTC
D: TRBD1
V: TRBV19
size: .
J: TRBJ2-7

CDR3: CASSAFRDSYEQYF
DNA: TGTGCCAGTAGTGCCTTTAGGGACAGCTACGAGCAGTACTTC
D: TRBD1
V: TRBV19
size: .
J: TRBJ2-7

CDR3: CASQHGGGRTGNEQFF
DNA: TGCGCCAGCCAGCACGGGGGGGGCAGGACCGGAAATGAGCAGTTCTTC
D: TRBD2
V: TRBV10-2
size: medium-sized
J: TRBJ2-1

CDR3: CASSESGTNTEAFF
DNA: TGTGCCAGCAGTGAATCAGGGACGAATACTGAAGCTTTCTTT
D: .
V: TRBV2
size: .
J: TRBJ1-1

CDR3: CASSYSISGNTIYF
DNA: TGTGCCAGCAGTTACTCCATATCTGGAAACACCATATATTTT
D: .
V: TRBV6-6
size: .
J: TRBJ1-3

CDR3: CASSLVRGGETQYF
DNA: TGTGCCAGCAGTTTGGTCAGGGGCGGAGAGACCCAGTACTTC
D: .
V: TRBV28
size: .
J: TRBJ2-5

CDR3: CASGQMGEQFF
DNA: TGCGCCAGCGGCCAGATGGGGGAGCAGTTCTTC
D: .
V: TRBV10-2
size: once
J: TRBJ2-1

CDR3: CASSYRSSYNEQFF
DNA: TGTGCCAGCAGTTACCGGAGCTCCTACAATGAGCAGTTCTTC
D: .
V: TRBV6-5
size: .
J: TRBJ2-1

CDR3: CASRATPGQDSPLHF
DNA: TGCGCCAGCAGGGCAACCCCGGGACAGGATTCACCCCTCCACTTT
D: TRBD1
V: TRBV4-1
size: few
J: TRBJ1-6

CDR3: CASSFGTGRETQYF
DNA: TGTGCCAGCAGTTTCGGGACAGGGCGGGAGACCCAGTACTTC
D: TRBD1
V: TRBV27
size: .
J: TRBJ2-5